Listed here is a single T cell receptor (beta chain). The germline V gene has CDR1 SGHRS and CDR2 YFSETQ. The V end was cut by 3 bases, the J end by 2 bases, with 15 bases between. The CDR3 has 15 amino acids. The sample originates from a study of CD8 T cells in ankylosing spondylitis. TCRdb analysed the 5' RACE reads with MiXCR anew, one entry per CDR3 protein. Of 250,000 to 400,000 distinct CDR3 sequences in the sample, about 9.9% were seen once. This receptor was identified in a female donor with ankylosing spondylitis or in good health (not recorded which). V is TRBV5-1 and J is TRBJ2-7; D uncertain. Sequenced sample: blood, either unsorted or a sorted T cell fraction (not recorded which). CDR3 residues: CASSSGVGSTYEQYF. DNA for the CDR3: TGCGCCAGCAGCTCGGGCGTGGGGTCGACCTACGAGCAGTACTTC.